Here is one T cell receptor (beta chain) with its context. It has no known antigen specificity. No qualities accompany the bases; no much larger clone lies one base away. This entry belongs to a study of blood T cell repertoires in COVID-19 (dated by TCRdb to the early 2020s). Describing the broader study: Samples from collaborators originated in the United States, Italy and Spain and spanned both the acute and convalescent phases of COVID-19. The samples were drawn from the first 160 participants of the ongoing ImmuneRACE study and from over a thousand subjects provided by 6 global collaborators. Sample metadata almost always included a de-identified subject ID, COVID-19 status, age in years and sex. The repertoires were made available in a free public database intended to serve as a resource for research on the immune response to SARS-CoV-2. Deeply sampled blood TCRbeta repertoires from subjects exposed to, actively infected with, or recovered from COVID-19 were included in the dataset. The material from the prospective study consisted of cDNA or gDNA derived from T cells, B-cell-depleted T cells, or PBMCs. HLA class I and class II types, where available, came from metadata supplied by the sample provider rather than from assay-based typing. Results the study describes overall, beyond this receptor: How much clinical and demographic metadata was included differed by source and by participant, and the metadata was provided uncurated.

Each collaborating institution followed its own protocols to collect whole blood in K2EDTA tubes. For TCRbeta analysis, collaborators shipped samples in one of three forms: frozen whole blood, isolated PBMCs, or DNA extracted from either of those sample types. TCRbeta CDR3 regions were amplified from genomic DNA using the immunoSEQ Assay, a bias-controlled multiplex PCR. As for the original processing: The number of nucleated cells in each sample was estimated by amplification of reference gene primers within the assay. To quantify the absolute abundance of each unique TCRbeta CDR3 rearrangement, sequence reads were collapsed and filtered. For each sample, productive Simpson clonality was calculated as the square root of Simpson's diversity index over productive rearrangements. Drawn from immuneACCESS, this table holds only the in-frame rearrangements with V and J called that TCRdb kept. Clones are partly lost; checked studies trace under half to an unresolved V gene and leave the rest unexplained. The V and J calls and clone size are taken from that table; D and trimming were inferred from the DNA. In this sample the table shows around 50,000 clones, about 89% of which occur a single time. Clones ranked in the top ten supply 2.2% of the sample.

The receptor was derived from a human donor in a cohort sampled during active COVID-19. Sequencing used peripheral blood.

The nucleotide sequence is TGTGCCAGCAGCATCCCAGTTTTGGGGGCGAACAATGAGCAGTTCTTC. It is translated as CASSIPVLGANNEQFF. The rearrangement joined TRBV11-3 to TRBJ2-1; a tentative D call is TRBD1 (6 bases match). The V end loses 5 bases and the J end loses 5 bases, and a stretch of 19 bases separates them. CDR1 SGHNT and CDR2 YENEEA are derived from the germline V gene. There are 16 amino acids in the CDR3, from cysteine to phenylalanine inclusive. Of all the DNA, just the CDR3 is kept, 48 bases in frame from base 1.